Listed below are T cell receptor beta chains from one sample, sequenced in a study of CD8 T cells in ankylosing spondylitis. TCRdb re-analysed the 5' RACE reads in MiXCR, keeping a single row per CDR3 protein. Of 500,000 to 650,000 distinct CDR3 sequences detected, less than 6% appear once; the ten largest clones hold 3% to 4%. The specimen was blood, either unsorted or a sorted T cell fraction (not recorded which). All receptors derive from a male donor with ankylosing spondylitis. Each CDR3 is given with its conserved first and last residue. Fields, in order: V gene, J gene, clone size, D gene, CDR3 DNA, CDR3 protein. A D gene is named only where the DNA matches it firmly. Size is omitted from some rows. Given values are once, few, many or a class for expanded clones.

v_gene: TRBV20-1; j_gene: TRBJ1-1; abundance: few; d_gene: -; CDR3nt: TGCAGTGCTAGTCCCGGGACAACGAACACTGAAGCTTTCTTT; CDR3aa: CSASPGTTNTEAFF
v_gene: TRBV6-2/TRBV6-3; j_gene: TRBJ2-1; abundance: many; d_gene: TRBD2; CDR3nt: TGTGCCAGCAGTTATTTAGCGGGGGGGACTAGTGAGCAGTTCTTC; CDR3aa: CASSYLAGGTSEQFF
v_gene: TRBV7-9; j_gene: TRBJ2-7; abundance: many; d_gene: -; CDR3nt: TGTGCCAGCAGCCACGGGACGCTAGCCCTTTACGAGCAGTACTTC; CDR3aa: CASSHGTLALYEQYF
v_gene: TRBV6-1; j_gene: TRBJ1-4; abundance: many; d_gene: -; CDR3nt: TGTGCCAGCAGTAAAATGCAGCGGGAAAAACTGTTTTTT; CDR3aa: CASSKMQREKLFF
v_gene: TRBV5-1; j_gene: TRBJ2-4; abundance: -; d_gene: TRBD2; CDR3nt: TGCGCCAGCAGCACGAACCCACTAGCGGGAGGGGTTCTAGCCAAAAACATTCAGTACTTC; CDR3aa: CASSTNPLAGGVLAKNIQYF
v_gene: TRBV20-1; j_gene: TRBJ1-1; abundance: many; d_gene: -; CDR3nt: TGCAGTGCTAGACGGGACACAGAGAACACTGAAGCTTTCTTT; CDR3aa: CSARRDTENTEAFF
v_gene: TRBV12-3/TRBV12-4; j_gene: TRBJ2-7; abundance: many; d_gene: TRBD2; CDR3nt: TGTGCCAGCAGTTCCGCGGGAGTCTCCTACGAGCAGTACTTC; CDR3aa: CASSSAGVSYEQYF
v_gene: TRBV11-2; j_gene: TRBJ2-1; abundance: many; d_gene: -; CDR3nt: TGTGCCAGCACCCCTAATCTCGCTCAGCAGTTCTTC; CDR3aa: CASTPNLAQQFF
v_gene: TRBV5-1; j_gene: TRBJ1-6; abundance: many; d_gene: -; CDR3nt: TGCGCCAGCAGCTCCGCCGCGGGAGGAAGGGATTCACCCCTCCACTTT; CDR3aa: CASSSAAGGRDSPLHF
v_gene: TRBV7-8; j_gene: TRBJ1-2; abundance: many; d_gene: TRBD1; CDR3nt: TGTGCCAGCACCCGGGCAGGGGGCGAGGACTATGGCTACACCTTC; CDR3aa: CASTRAGGEDYGYTF
v_gene: TRBV10-2; j_gene: TRBJ2-7; abundance: many; d_gene: TRBD1; CDR3nt: TGCGCCGAAGACAGGGTCTCCTACGAGCAGTACTTC; CDR3aa: CAEDRVSYEQYF
v_gene: TRBV11-2; j_gene: TRBJ2-5; abundance: many; d_gene: -; CDR3nt: TGTGCCAGCAGCTTAGATCTCGTGGGAGTCGGTGAGACCCAGTACTTC; CDR3aa: CASSLDLVGVGETQYF
v_gene: TRBV29-1; j_gene: TRBJ2-1; abundance: many; d_gene: -; CDR3nt: TGCAGCGTTGGAGTTAACAATGAGCAGTTCTTC; CDR3aa: CSVGVNNEQFF
v_gene: TRBV7-2; j_gene: TRBJ2-1; abundance: -; d_gene: -; CDR3nt: TGTGCCAGCAGCTTACTAGTACCTAATGAGCAGTTCTTC; CDR3aa: CASSLLVPNEQFF
v_gene: TRBV20-1; j_gene: TRBJ1-2; abundance: many; d_gene: -; CDR3nt: TGCAGTGCCACTGACGGCGGCTTAAACTATGGCTACACCTTC; CDR3aa: CSATDGGLNYGYTF
v_gene: TRBV4-2; j_gene: TRBJ2-3; abundance: -; d_gene: -; CDR3nt: TGTGCCAGCAGCCAAGATCGGGGGAGCATCGATACGCAGTATTTT; CDR3aa: CASSQDRGSIDTQYF
v_gene: TRBV5-1; j_gene: TRBJ2-1; abundance: few; d_gene: TRBD2; CDR3nt: TGCGCCAGCAGCTTGGCGGGACTAGCCGCCTACAATGAGCAGTTCTTC; CDR3aa: CASSLAGLAAYNEQFF
v_gene: TRBV4-3; j_gene: TRBJ2-7; abundance: few; d_gene: TRBD1; CDR3nt: TGCGCCAGCAGCCATCAATCGACAGGGTATTACGAGCAGTACTTC; CDR3aa: CASSHQSTGYYEQYF
v_gene: TRBV5-1; j_gene: TRBJ2-1; abundance: many; d_gene: -; CDR3nt: TGTGCCAGCAGTTTAGCAGGGGCCGCTTACAATGAGCAGTTCTTC; CDR3aa: CASSLAGAAYNEQFF
v_gene: TRBV7-9; j_gene: TRBJ1-5; abundance: many; d_gene: -; CDR3nt: TGTGCCAGCAGCGCTGGACAGTTCAATCAGCCCCAGCATTTT; CDR3aa: CASSAGQFNQPQHF
v_gene: TRBV7-2; j_gene: TRBJ2-7; abundance: many; d_gene: -; CDR3nt: TGTGCCAGCAGCTTCACCGGGACGGATAACGCCTACGAGCAGTACTTC; CDR3aa: CASSFTGTDNAYEQYF
v_gene: TRBV5-1; j_gene: TRBJ1-6; abundance: many; d_gene: TRBD1; CDR3nt: TGCGCCAGCAGCTTGGAGGCAGGGGGCCGGAATTCACCCCTCCACTTT; CDR3aa: CASSLEAGGRNSPLHF
v_gene: TRBV20-1; j_gene: TRBJ1-2; abundance: -; d_gene: TRBD1; CDR3nt: TGCAGTGCTAGCGGATCAGACAGGGTTAGGAACTACTATGGCTACACCTTC; CDR3aa: CSASGSDRVRNYYGYTF
v_gene: TRBV27; j_gene: TRBJ2-1; abundance: few; d_gene: -; CDR3nt: TGTGCCAGCAGTCCCCGGACTAAGGAATGGTTCTTC; CDR3aa: CASSPRTKEWFF
v_gene: TRBV20-1; j_gene: TRBJ2-7; abundance: many; d_gene: -; CDR3nt: TGCAGTGCTAGAAGGCAGGTGAACTACGAGCAGTACTTC; CDR3aa: CSARRQVNYEQYF
v_gene: TRBV9; j_gene: TRBJ1-1; abundance: many; d_gene: -; CDR3nt: TGTGCCAGCAGCGTACGAGGGCGGACTGAAGCTTTCTTT; CDR3aa: CASSVRGRTEAFF
v_gene: TRBV28; j_gene: TRBJ2-5; abundance: many; d_gene: TRBD1; CDR3nt: TGTGCCAGCAGTTCCGACAGGGTGGGTCGAGAAGAGACCCAGTACTTC; CDR3aa: CASSSDRVGREETQYF
v_gene: TRBV3-1; j_gene: TRBJ2-7; abundance: many; d_gene: -; CDR3nt: TGTGCCAGCAGCGCGGACCCGTCCTACGAGCAGTACTTC; CDR3aa: CASSADPSYEQYF
v_gene: TRBV6-1; j_gene: TRBJ1-2; abundance: many; d_gene: -; CDR3nt: TGTGCCAGCGGGAGACAGCGTGACTATGGCTACACCTTC; CDR3aa: CASGRQRDYGYTF
v_gene: TRBV5-6; j_gene: TRBJ1-2; abundance: many; d_gene: TRBD1; CDR3nt: TGTGCCAGCAGCTTTCAGGGGGCGTCGGGCTACACCTTC; CDR3aa: CASSFQGASGYTF
v_gene: TRBV5-1; j_gene: TRBJ2-2; abundance: few; d_gene: -; CDR3nt: TGCGCCAGCAGCTTCCTTAGAGGACACTCGAACACCGGGGAGCTGTTTTTT; CDR3aa: CASSFLRGHSNTGELFF
v_gene: TRBV10-3; j_gene: TRBJ2-7; abundance: many; d_gene: -; CDR3nt: TGTGCCGTCGGGCGGAACACCTACGAGCAGTACTTC; CDR3aa: CAVGRNTYEQYF
v_gene: TRBV4-1; j_gene: TRBJ2-3; abundance: -; d_gene: -; CDR3nt: TGCGCCAGCAGCCGGGCTTTAACTAGCACAGATACGCAGTATTTT; CDR3aa: CASSRALTSTDTQYF
v_gene: TRBV20-1; j_gene: TRBJ2-2; abundance: many; d_gene: TRBD2; CDR3nt: TGCAGTGCTAGAGAGAATAGCGGGGACATAGGCACCGGGGAGCTGTTTTTT; CDR3aa: CSARENSGDIGTGELFF
v_gene: TRBV12-3/TRBV12-4; j_gene: TRBJ2-1; abundance: many; d_gene: -; CDR3nt: TGTGCCAGCAGTTTGGGGTTGAATGAGCAGTTCTTC; CDR3aa: CASSLGLNEQFF